This TCR beta chain was sequenced during a study of cytomegalovirus exposure and HLA in healthy donors. Notes on the study in general: It emerged from a later analysis that several of the most significant clusters appeared to be linked to common viral pathogens.

About this clone: The antigen is unknown.

V was pared by 0 bases and J by 5 bases, with 15 bases between. The CDR3 has 15 residues. The germline gives CDR1 SGDLS, CDR2 YYNGEE. Amplification used 60 Vbeta primers and 13 Jbeta primers. Repertoires were generated with immunoSEQ multiplex PCR, while TCRdb's copy carries only in-frame clones and drops some. The table records approximately 120,000 clones, around 80% of them present only once. This sequence originates from a man aged 30 to 45 in good health and CMV-seronegative. Sequencing was done on a sample of PBMCs. The rearrangement joins TRBV9 to TRBJ2-7; a possible D gene is TRBD2 (7 bases). CDR3 sequence (DNA): TGTGCCAGCAGCGTAGTTGGGGGGGCGTTCGACGAGCAGTACTTC. Its protein product is CASSVVGGAFDEQYF.